These 31 T cell receptor beta chains were sequenced from one sample in a study of cytomegalovirus exposure and HLA in healthy donors. The PCR contained 60 Vbeta and 13 Jbeta primers. Only in-frame clones appear in the TCRdb table, and some are missing; sequencing was by immunoSEQ multiplex PCR. This sample has about 90,000 clones, with more than 70% found just once. Sequencing was done on a sample of PBMCs. The receptors derive from a woman in her sixties in good health and CMV-seropositive.

The chain couples TRBV15 to TRBJ1-1; tentative D call: TRBD1 (6 bases). Between the trimmed V and J ends, which lost 2 bases and 1 base, there was a span of 14 bases. Germline V gene sequence: CDR1 LNHNV, CDR2 YYDKDF (reference sequence). This CDR3 has 16 residues. CDR3 sequence reads: CATSRSRQVSNTEAFF. The CDR3 bases are TGTGCCACCAGCAGATCACGACAGGTTTCGAACACTGAAGCTTTCTTT.

The chain couples TRBV19 to TRBJ1-1, with 8 bases that match TRBD1. The CDR3 spans 13 residues. J was trimmed by 4 bases and V by 6 bases; bases with no gene match: 4. The germline gives CDR1 LNHDA, CDR2 SQIVND (reference sequence). The DNA for the CDR3 is TGTGCCAGTAGGGGGACAGGCCGCACTGAAGCTTTCTTT. This codes for CASRGTGRTEAFF.

The chain carries TRBV6-1 and TRBJ1-5; no clear D. The germline CDR1 and CDR2 sequences are MNHNS and SASEGT. There are 15 residues in the CDR3. Trimming took 1 base from V and 0 from J, leaving 7 bases between them. The CDR3, as DNA: TGTGCCAGCAGTGAAGGTACAGTTAGCAATCAGCCCCAGCATTTT. Translating gives CASSEGTVSNQPQHF.

The V gene is TRBV28, the J gene TRBJ2-1; D call uncertain. The CDR3 totals 11 residues. In germline, CDR1 is MDHEN, CDR2 SYDVKM. Trimming took off 8 bases at V and 6 bases at J, with 8 bases between the two ends. The chain's CDR3 is CASFYINEQFF. The CDR3 DNA follows: TGTGCCAGCTTTTATATCAATGAGCAGTTCTTC.

The chain couples TRBV27 to TRBJ1-2; D is uncertain. Germline values: CDR1 MNHEY, CDR2 SMNVEV (reference sequence). The V end was cut by 0 bases, the J end by 2 bases, with 7 bases between. The CDR3 length is 14 residues. The CDR3 region has the DNA TGTGCCAGCAGTTTATCCGCCTACAACTATGGCTACACCTTC. Translation gives CASSLSAYNYGYTF.

This sequence joins TRBV9 and TRBJ2-3; 9 bases are shared with TRBD2. Germline assignment: CDR1 SGDLS and CDR2 YYNGEE. CDR3 length: 16 amino acids. Germline trimming cut 1 base from V and 2 bases from J; bases unmatched to any gene: 5. The CDR3 DNA reads as TGTGCCAGCAGCGTATGGGCGGGAGGGAACACAGATACGCAGTATTTT. Amino acid sequence: CASSVWAGGNTDTQYF.

This clone was recorded only once. CDR3: CASSSGQGTSALHF. The CDR3 DNA reads TGTGCCAGCAGCTCTGGACAGGGGACATCGGCCCTCCACTTT. V is TRBV7-9 and J is TRBJ1-6; 9 bases map to TRBD1. J gave up 14 bases and V 4 bases, and 9 bases lay outside the gene matches. The CDR3 is 14 residues long. Germline CDR1 SEHNR, CDR2 FQNEAQ (reference sequence). Full variable domain (remainder filled in from reference TRBV7-9 and TRBJ1-6): DTGVSQNPRHKITKRGQNVTFRCDPISEHNRLYWYRQTLGQGPEFLTYFQNEAQLEKSRLLSDRFSAERPKGSFSTLEIQRTEQGDSAMYLCASSSGQGTSALHFGNGTRLTVT.

The V gene is TRBV29-1, the J gene TRBJ2-2; TRBD2 matches at 10 bases. Germline loops: CDR1 SQVTM, CDR2 ANQGSEA. The CDR3 has 15 residues. V shed 5 bases and J 3 bases; nucleotides not matched to a gene: 6. In DNA, the CDR3 is TGCAGCGTTCGGCTAGCGGGAGTGCACACCGGGGAGCTGTTTTTT. Residues: CSVRLAGVHTGELFF.

The V and J genes are TRBV6-1 and TRBJ2-1, with 10 bases matching TRBD2. The CDR3 contains 15 residues. Per germline, CDR1 MNHNS and CDR2 SASEGT. V gave up 6 bases and J gave up 8 bases; unmatched junction bases: 10. CDR3 DNA: TGTGCCAGCAGGCTAGCGGGAGTGATTGGCGATGAGCAGTTCTTC. Its translation is CASRLAGVIGDEQFF.

This clone has just one count. The chain is built from TRBV9 and TRBJ2-5; 9 bases match TRBD1. The better agreement between TRBJ2-7 and the DNA end casts doubt on the J call. The CDR3 runs 15 residues. Germline values: CDR1 SGDLS, CDR2 YYNGEE. The CDR3 reads CASSLTGGSIYEQYF. For the CDR3, the DNA is TGTGCCAGCAGCCTAACAGGGGGCTCAATCTACGAGCAGTACTTC.

This chain links TRBV28 with TRBJ1-4; D is unresolved. The CDR3 extends over 14 amino acids. Per the germline V gene, CDR1 is MDHEN and CDR2 is SYDVKM. Trimming removed 6 bases from V and 0 bases from J, with 8 bases in between. The CDR3 region has the DNA TGTGCCAGCAGGACGGAGACAACTAATGAAAAACTGTTTTTT. This translates into CASRTETTNEKLFF.

This chain links TRBV11-2 with TRBJ2-7, with D possibly being TRBD2 (6 bases). The CDR3 runs to 13 residues. The V end lost 4 bases, the J end lost 2 bases, and 9 bases lay between the germline ends. Per the germline V gene, CDR1 is SGHAT and CDR2 is FQNNGV. CDR3 amino acids: CASSSGVPYEQYF. As DNA, the CDR3 is TGTGCCAGCAGCTCGGGGGTCCCCTACGAGCAGTACTTC.

The chain recombines TRBV9 with TRBJ2-1; D is unclear. This CDR3 is built from 15 residues. Trimming pared 0 bases from V and 1 base from J, leaving 8 bases between. Germline V lookup: CDR1 SGDLS, CDR2 YYNGEE. The CDR3 sequence: CASSVEEESYNEQFF. CDR3 in DNA: TGTGCCAGCAGCGTAGAAGAGGAATCCTACAATGAGCAGTTCTTC. Full variable domain (missing parts from reference TRBV9 and TRBJ2-1): DSGVTQTPKHLITATGQRVTLRCSPRSGDLSVYWYQQSLDQGLQFLIQYYNGEERAKGNILERFSAQQFPDLHSELNLSSLELGDSALYFCASSVEEESYNEQFFGPGTRLTVL.

The V and J genes are TRBV9 and TRBJ2-3, with TRBD2 identical over 7 bases. CDR1 and CDR2 (germline): SGDLS, YYNGEE. This CDR3 comprises 14 residues. The J segment lost 2 bases and the V segment lost 6 bases, leaving 6 bases of the junction unmatched. CDR3 coding DNA: TGTGCCAGCAAAGAGGGACTATCCACAGATACGCAGTATTTT. Protein: CASKEGLSTDTQYF.

The chain links TRBV28 to TRBJ2-2, with D possibly being TRBD2 (7 bases). The ends were cut back, 10 bases at V and 6 bases at J, with 21 bases in the middle. The CDR3 extends over 15 amino acids. CDR1 and CDR2 (germline): MDHEN, SYDVKM. The CDR3 bases are TGTGCCACCACTTTAGGGGGGAGGGCCTCCGGGGAGCTGTTTTTT. It specifies CATTLGGRASGELFF.

This chain joins TRBV19 and TRBJ2-1; TRBD1 matches at 8 bases. The CDR3 contains 15 residues. Trimming took 4 bases from V and 7 from J; bases not matched to a gene: 9. The germline gives CDR1 LNHDA, CDR2 SQIVND (reference sequence). The CDR3 DNA reads TGTGCCAGTAGTACCACGACAGGGGATTGGAATGAGCAGTTCTTC. Protein: CASSTTTGDWNEQFF.

The chain links TRBV5-1 to TRBJ1-1; D unresolved. Trimming shortened V by 0 bases and J by 7 bases, and 16 bases separated the two germline ends. This CDR3 contains 15 residues. The germline CDR1 and CDR2 sequences are SGHRS and YFSETQ. CDR3 region: CASSLAPSGGREAFF. The CDR3 coding sequence is TGCGCCAGCAGCTTGGCCCCCTCCGGCGGTCGTGAAGCTTTCTTT.

Worth noting for this clone: Mismatch with germline at one junction end may stem from a read error. This rearrangement joins TRBV7-9 to TRBJ2-7; D not certain. The V gene's germline CDR1 is SEHNR and CDR2 FQNEAQ (reference sequence). CDR3 size: 10 residues. This CDR3 reads CSSSLDKQYF. The CDR3, as DNA: TGTTCCAGCAGCTTAGATAAGCAGTACTTC. Filled out from reference TRBV7-9 and TRBJ2-7, the complete variable domain reads DTGVSQNPRHKITKRGQNVTFRCDPISEHNRLYWYRQTLGQGPEFLTYFQNEAQLEKSRLLSDRFSAERPKGSFSTLEIQRTEQGDSAMYLCSSSLDKQYFGPGTRLTVT.

J is TRBJ2-1 and V is TRBV23-1, with D tentatively TRBD1 (5 bases). TRBV23-1 qualifies as an ORF whose function is uncertain. V lost 11 bases, J lost 5 bases, and 13 bases lay in between. This CDR3 has 12 residues. The CDR3 here is CADGAPHNEQFF. The CDR3 nucleotides read TGCGCCGATGGGGCCCCCCACAATGAGCAGTTCTTC.

This clone showed up just once. The chain couples TRBV29-1 to TRBJ2-2, with 11 bases aligning to TRBD2. V lost 7 bases to trimming and J lost 5 bases; unmatched junction nucleotides: 3. Per germline, CDR1 SQVTM and CDR2 ANQGSEA. This CDR3 region has 13 residues. CDR3 bases: TGCAGCGGGGGACTAGCGGAGACCGGGGAGCTGTTTTTT. Translating it yields CSGGLAETGELFF.

The chain couples TRBV7-3 to TRBJ2-5; a weak D match, TRBD1 (5 bases). This CDR3 spans 14 amino acids. Trimming removed 0 bases at V and 3 bases at J, with 8 bases between. Germline assignment: CDR1 SGHTA and CDR2 FQGTGA. The CDR3 region has the DNA TGTGCCAGCAGCTTAACCAGGGAAGAAGAGACCCAGTACTTC. Its translation is CASSLTREEETQYF.

The genes are TRBV4-1 and TRBJ1-1; 10 bases map to TRBD1. V lost 4 bases and J lost 0; bases outside the gene matches: 8. The CDR3 spans 17 residues. In germline, CDR1 is MGHRA, CDR2 YSYEKL. The CDR3 here is CASSLVGTGELNTEAFF. The CDR3 DNA reads as TGCGCCAGCAGCCTTGTCGGGACAGGGGAACTGAACACTGAAGCTTTCTTT.

The rearrangement joins TRBV15 to TRBJ2-7; 8 bases line up with TRBD1. After removal of 4 bases from V and 3 bases from J, the junction contained 8 bases not matched to a gene. The CDR3 runs 15 residues. Germline V lookup: CDR1 LNHNV, CDR2 YYDKDF (reference sequence). Here the CDR3 DNA reads TGTGCCACCAGCATAGGGACAGGTCACTACTACGAGCAGTACTTC. Its translation: CATSIGTGHYYEQYF.

In its sample, this clone was seen a few times. The V gene is TRBV6-1, the J gene TRBJ2-7, with D possibly matching TRBD2 (6 bases). Trimming took 8 bases from V and 5 from J, leaving 22 bases between them. The CDR3 covers 15 residues. CDR1 is MNHNS, CDR2 SASEGT, per germline. CDR3 DNA: TGTGCCAGCCTTCGTACGGGATACGGAGGGGACGAGCAGTACTTC. Protein product: CASLRTGYGGDEQYF.

The chain couples TRBV19 to TRBJ1-2, with D possibly matching TRBD1 (5 bases). Trimming stripped 5 bases from V and 0 bases from J, with 7 bases between. Germline assignment: CDR1 LNHDA and CDR2 SQIVND (reference sequence). The CDR3 runs to 13 residues. The CDR3 bases are TGTGCCAGTAGTTGGGGGGCTAACTATGGCTACACCTTC. Protein sequence: CASSWGANYGYTF.

The DNA for the CDR3 is TGCGCCAGCAGCTTGGCGGCCGAGGATCGCTTACAGTACTTC. This translates into CASSLAAEDRLQYF. V usage is TRBV5-1 and J usage is TRBJ2-5, with D unclear. The CDR3 sequence is 14 residues long. Germline V CDR1 and CDR2: SGHRS, YFSETQ. V was clipped by 0 bases and J by 11 bases, with 17 bases between them.

The J gene is TRBJ1-5, the V gene TRBV21-1. TRBV21-1 represents a pseudogene. This CDR3 has 14 residues. The CDR3 region is CASSKYVRDQPQHF. CDR3 DNA sequence: TGTGCCAGCAGCAAATATGTACGCGATCAGCCCCAGCATTTT.

Regarding this clone: The junction departs from the called germline gene at one end, perhaps through a read error. The V gene is TRBV7-2, the J gene TRBJ2-7; 15 bases align to TRBD2. Germline-derived CDR1 and CDR2 are SGHTA and FQGNSA. CDR3 length: 14 residues. The DNA for the CDR3 is TGTGCCAGCAGCGAACCGGGACTAGCGGGAGGTTTCCTCTTC. Its translation is CASSEPGLAGGFLF.

The chain is built from TRBV5-8 and TRBJ2-5; a possible D gene is TRBD2 (6 bases). From germline, CDR1 is SGHTS and CDR2 YDEGEE. This CDR3 is built from 14 residues. Trimming stripped 1 base from V and 7 bases from J, with 14 bases between. CDR3 loop: CASSLTGSTGTQYF. The CDR3 region has the DNA TGTGCCAGCAGCTTGACCGGGAGTACCGGGACCCAGTACTTC.

The chain uses TRBV9 and TRBJ2-5; 7 bases are a match to TRBD2. CDR1 is SGDLS and CDR2 is YYNGEE in the germline V gene. V lost 4 bases, J lost 5 bases, and 8 bases stayed unmatched. The CDR3 runs to 14 residues. The CDR3 region has the DNA TGTGCCAGCAGCTGGGACTACCGGTCGGAGACCCAGTACTTC. Translating it yields CASSWDYRSETQYF.

The chain has TRBV6-4 and TRBJ2-1, with 7 bases fitting TRBD2. After removal of 0 bases from V and 4 bases from J, the junction contained 3 bases not matched to a gene. CDR1 is MRHNA and CDR2 is SNTAGT in the germline V gene. The CDR3 totals 15 residues. The CDR3 reads CASSDSSGKYNEQFF. The CDR3 DNA reads as TGTGCCAGCAGTGACTCCAGCGGGAAGTACAATGAGCAGTTCTTC.